This entry lists 8 T cell receptor beta chains sequenced from one sample in a study of blood T cell repertoires in COVID-19. Some clones are missing from TCRdb's copy, which holds only in-frame ones; the method was immunoSEQ multiplex PCR. The table lists about 62,000 clones, more than 80% of them singletons, with 1% to 1.5% in the top ten. The sample taken for sequencing was peripheral blood. The receptor set was obtained from an elderly woman with acute or convalescent COVID-19.

V is TRBV7-2 and J is TRBJ1-2, with a tentative D call TRBD1 (5 bases). The CDR3 consists of 15 residues. Germline V lookup: CDR1 SGHTA, CDR2 FQGNSA. Trimming took 1 base from V and 2 from J, leaving 11 bases between them. CDR3 in amino acids: CASSLGYQGNYGYTF. The CDR3 bases are TGTGCCAGCAGCTTAGGGTACCAGGGAAACTATGGCTACACCTTC.

In nucleotides, the CDR3 is TGTGCCAGCAGTGAAGTAGGGGGTGCGGACACTGAAGCTTTCTTT. This encodes CASSEVGGADTEAFF. The V gene is TRBV2, the J gene TRBJ1-1; D is perhaps TRBD1 (6 bases). Germline V gives CDR1 SNHLY, CDR2 FYNNEI. CDR3 length: 15 residues. V lost 1 base to trimming and J lost 3 bases, with 12 bases between them.

CDR3 loop: CASKRGADTEAFF. CDR3 DNA sequence: TGTGCCAGCAAACGGGGGGCAGACACTGAAGCTTTCTTT. The chain employs TRBV2 and TRBJ1-1; maybe TRBD1 (6 bases). The CDR3 extends over 13 amino acids. The V gene lost 7 bases and the J gene lost 3 bases, with 12 bases spanning the gap. Germline V gene lookup returns CDR1 SNHLY and CDR2 FYNNEI.

The chain uses TRBV5-1 and TRBJ2-1; 14 bases are a match to TRBD2. After removal of 4 bases from V and 4 bases from J, the junction contained 13 bases not matched to a gene. The germline CDR1 and CDR2 sequences are SGHRS and YFSETQ. The CDR3 runs 19 residues. CDR3 region: CASSTGLAGGIASYNEQFF. CDR3 sequence (DNA): TGCGCCAGCAGCACCGGACTAGCGGGAGGTATTGCTTCGTACAATGAGCAGTTCTTC.

This clone appeared a few times. The chain combines TRBV4-2 with TRBJ2-5; D unresolved. The CDR3 runs to 15 residues. Germline CDR1 is LGHNA and CDR2 is YNFKEQ. V lost 3 bases to trimming and J lost 5 bases, with 16 bases between them. Here the CDR3 DNA reads TGTGCCAGCAGCCACGCAGCCGTTCAGAGGGAGACCCAGTACTTC. Residues: CASSHAAVQRETQYF.

The CDR3 region is CASSLAQNTGELFF. CDR3 bases: TGTGCCAGCAGCTTAGCCCAGAACACCGGGGAGCTGTTTTTT. The genes are TRBV7-7 and TRBJ2-2; unclear D gene. Trimming shortened V by 0 bases and J by 1 base, and 3 bases separated the two germline ends. The CDR3 spans 14 residues. Germline V CDR1 and CDR2: SSHAT, FNYEAQ (reference sequence).

The V call is TRBV5-4, the J call TRBJ2-7; D ambiguous. Germline CDR1 and CDR2: SGHNT and YYREEE (reference sequence). V lost 0 bases and J lost 7, with 20 bases in between. CDR3 length: 16 amino acids. The DNA of the CDR3 is TGTGCCAGCAGCTTGGGTTTTTCAGTTCAACATCAGGAGCAGTACTTC. Translation gives CASSLGFSVQHQEQYF.

The chain uses TRBV13 and TRBJ1-2; 7 nucleotides line up with TRBD1. With V trimmed by 2 bases and J by 5 bases, 8 bases remained unmatched. The CDR3 runs to 15 residues. The germline gives CDR1 PRHDT, CDR2 FYEKMQ (reference sequence). This chain's CDR3 is CASSLSQGVGYGYTF. The CDR3 DNA reads TGTGCCAGCAGCTTAAGTCAGGGGGTAGGGTATGGCTACACCTTC.